Listed below are T cell receptor beta chains from one sample, sequenced in a study of blood T cell repertoires in COVID-19. Measured with immunoSEQ multiplex PCR; TCRdb has only the in-frame clones, and not every one. Among roughly 300,000 clones listed, around 92% were seen once. Sequencing was carried out using peripheral blood. The source of these receptors is a man between 18 and 29 years old who had recovered from COVID-19. The CDR3 runs from the conserved cysteine through the conserved F or W. The D gene is left open where the match is weak. The listing skips clone size in some rows; elsewhere it reads once, few, many or a size class.

NA TRBJ2-7 NA TRBV6-5 TGTGCCAGCAGTCATTCCTACGAGCAGTACTTC CASSHSYEQYF
NA TRBJ2-2 NA TRBV6-5 TGTGCCAGCACAGGGGGGTGGGGCGGGGAGCTGTTTTTT CASTGGWGGELFF
NA TRBJ2-2 TRBD2 TRBV5-8 TGTGCCAGCTCCCTGGGACTAGCGGGAGTCTATGACACCGGGGAGCTGTTTTTT CASSLGLAGVYDTGELFF
NA TRBJ1-1 NA TRBV9 TGTGCCAGCAGCGCTTACAGGGAAATGAACACTGAAGCTTTCTTT CASSAYREMNTEAFF
NA TRBJ1-6 NA TRBV7-8 TGTGCCAGCAGCTTAGACCCTTGGACAGAATCCTCACCCCTCCACTTT CASSLDPWTESSPLHF
NA TRBJ2-1 NA TRBV7-2 TGTGCCAGCAGCTCCTGGAGTTTTGAGCAGTTCTTC CASSSWSFEQFF
NA TRBJ2-3 NA TRBV4-1 TGCGCCAGCAGCCAAGACGGACTCACGCAGTATTTT CASSQDGLTQYF
NA TRBJ2-1 NA TRBV29-1 TGCAGCGTTGAGCCCCCGATCGGCGGGGCTAATGAGCAGTTCTTC CSVEPPIGGANEQFF
once TRBJ2-3 TRBD2 TRBV5-6 TGTGCCAGCAGCTTGGTGGGACTAGCGGGAGAAGATACGCAGTATTTT CASSLVGLAGEDTQYF
many TRBJ2-2 NA TRBV6-5 TGTGCCAGCAGTTACTCGAATCCGCCCGGTAATGGGGAGCTGTTTTTT CASSYSNPPGNGELFF
NA TRBJ1-2 TRBD1 TRBV5-6 TGTGCCAGCAGCTTGCTTGGGACAGCTAACTACACCTTC CASSLLGTANYTF
NA TRBJ2-7 NA TRBV5-4 TGTGCCAGCAGCTTGATGGGGCGGGGGCCTATCGAGCAGTACTTC CASSLMGRGPIEQYF
NA TRBJ2-2 TRBD1 TRBV7-9 TGTGCCAGCAGCACGGACAGGGTGATCCGGGAGCTGTTTTTT CASSTDRVIRELFF
NA TRBJ1-1 NA TRBV7-9 TGTGCCAGCAGCTTTGGGGGGACCACTGAAGCTTTCTTT CASSFGGTTEAFF
NA TRBJ1-2 TRBD1 TRBV6-5 TGTGCCAGCAGTTTCCAGGGACAGGGCCCGTTTGGCTACACCTTC CASSFQGQGPFGYTF
NA TRBJ2-1 TRBD2 TRBV7-3 TGTGCCAGCAGCTCTAGCGGGGGCTTCAACAATGAGCAGTTCTTC CASSSSGGFNNEQFF
NA TRBJ2-5 TRBD1 TRBV10-3 TGTGCCATCAGTGGGACAGGGGGCCAAGAGACCCAGTACTTC CAISGTGGQETQYF
NA TRBJ1-1 NA TRBV9 TGTGCCAGCAGCGTAGTGGACCTACAGGGCACTGAAGCTTTCTTT CASSVVDLQGTEAFF
NA TRBJ1-2 NA TRBV15 TGTGCCACCAGCAAGGAGGGAGGAGGCTACACCTTC CATSKEGGGYTF
NA TRBJ2-1 TRBD1 TRBV18 TGTGCCAGCTCACCGGGACAGGGTTACAGTGAGCAGTTCTTC CASSPGQGYSEQFF
NA TRBJ1-2 NA TRBV5-1 TGCGCCAGCAGCCGAGCCCTCAGGGATGGCTACACCTTC CASSRALRDGYTF
NA TRBJ1-2 NA TRBV7-9 TGTGCCAGCAGCTTAAGCGGCGGCTACACCTTC CASSLSGGYTF
NA TRBJ2-2 NA TRBV5-4 TGTGCCAGCAGCCTCATCGAGGACACCGGGGAGCTGTTTTTT CASSLIEDTGELFF
NA TRBJ1-3 NA TRBV4-1 TGCGCCAGCAGCCAAGGGAGGATGGCTGGAAACACCATATATTTT CASSQGRMAGNTIYF
once TRBJ1-1 NA TRBV10-2 TGCGCCAGCAGTGACGTACTCAAGAACACTGAAGCTTTCTTT CASSDVLKNTEAFF
NA TRBJ2-7 NA TRBV5-1 TGCGCCAGCAGATCAACCGGGACCTACGAGCAGTACTTC CASRSTGTYEQYF
NA TRBJ2-3 TRBD2 TRBV10-2 TGCGCCAGCAGTGTGGCAGGGAGGGCAGATACGCAGTATTTT CASSVAGRADTQYF
NA TRBJ2-1 TRBD1 TRBV6-6 TGTGCCAGCAGTTACGGGGACAGGGATTCCTACAATGAGCAGTTCTTC CASSYGDRDSYNEQFF
once TRBJ1-1 TRBD1 TRBV3-1/TRBV3-2 TGTGCCAGCAGCCTCGGGGACAGGAAAGCTTTCTTT CASSLGDRKAFF
NA TRBJ1-5 TRBD1 TRBV6-6 TGTGCCAGCAGTTCCCGGGACAGGGTTGCCCGTCAGCCCCAGCATTTT CASSSRDRVARQPQHF
NA TRBJ2-3 NA TRBV2 TGTGCCAGCAGTGAACCGGGGTTTAGCACAGATACGCAGTATTTT CASSEPGFSTDTQYF
once TRBJ2-3 TRBD1 TRBV4-1 TGCGCCAGCAGCATGGACAGGGGGCAGTCAGATACGCAGTATTTT CASSMDRGQSDTQYF
NA TRBJ1-4 TRBD1 TRBV19 TGTGCCAGTAGTATCGGGACAGGGCCGGCGGGCTTT CASSIGTGPAGF
NA TRBJ1-3 TRBD1 TRBV6-5 TGTGCCAGCAGTTACGGTGGGACAGCTGGAAACACCATATATTTT CASSYGGTAGNTIYF
NA TRBJ1-4 NA TRBV3-1/TRBV3-2 TGTGCCAGCAGCCAGAACAGGGCGGATGAAAAACTGTTTTTT CASSQNRADEKLFF
NA TRBJ1-1 NA TRBV27 TGTGCCAGCAGTTCATTTAGACTGTTGAACACTGAAGCTTTCTTT CASSSFRLLNTEAFF
once TRBJ1-4 NA TRBV18 TGTGCCAGCTCACCACCCGGGAGAACGCAGGGAAAACTGTTTTTT CASSPPGRTQGKLFF
once TRBJ1-2 TRBD1 TRBV9 TGTGCCAGCAGCTCCCGACATACAGGGGGCGGTGGGCTGGATGGCTACACCTTC CASSSRHTGGGGLDGYTF
NA TRBJ1-2 NA TRBV10-2 TGCGCCAGCAGGGACAGCGTCTATGGCTACACCTTC CASRDSVYGYTF
NA TRBJ1-1 NA TRBV2 TGTGCCAGCGGCTATACAGTGAACACTGAAGCTTTCTTT CASGYTVNTEAFF
NA TRBJ1-2 NA TRBV6-5 TGTGCCAGCATAAATACCGGGACAACGTTCGGTGGCTACACCTTC CASINTGTTFGGYTF
once TRBJ2-5 TRBD2 TRBV18 TGTGCCAGCTCACCATTGGGGGGGAATCAAGAGACCCAGTACTTC CASSPLGGNQETQYF
NA TRBJ2-1 TRBD2 TRBV3-1/TRBV3-2 TGTGCCAGCAGCCAAGTAGCGGGAGGATCATACAATGAGCAGTTCTTC CASSQVAGGSYNEQFF
NA TRBJ1-5 NA TRBV7-2 TGTGCCAGCAGCTTAGGGACTTACAATCAGCCCCAGCATTTT CASSLGTYNQPQHF